Sequencing of this TCR beta chain was carried out in a study of cytomegalovirus exposure and HLA in healthy donors. Nominally healthy donors provided the samples, though records likely missed some immune exposures. This clone came up many times. The CDR3 has 16 amino acids. V was clipped by 1 base and J by 5 bases, with 14 bases between them. Germline CDR1 and CDR2: LGHNA and YSLEER. The PCR was carried out with 60 Vbeta primers and 13 Jbeta primers. Generated by immunoSEQ multiplex PCR, the TCRdb table keeps only in-frame clones and is missing some. The table lists 75,000 to 100,000 clones, more than 60% of them singletons.

The sequence derives from a man aged 55 to 70 in good health and CMV-seropositive. The sequencing input was PBMCs. The chain carries TRBV4-3 and TRBJ2-2, with D unresolved. CDR3 in DNA: TGCGCCAGCAGCCAAGGAAATCCCCATACTACCGGGGAGCTGTTTTTT. This codes for CASSQGNPHTTGELFF.